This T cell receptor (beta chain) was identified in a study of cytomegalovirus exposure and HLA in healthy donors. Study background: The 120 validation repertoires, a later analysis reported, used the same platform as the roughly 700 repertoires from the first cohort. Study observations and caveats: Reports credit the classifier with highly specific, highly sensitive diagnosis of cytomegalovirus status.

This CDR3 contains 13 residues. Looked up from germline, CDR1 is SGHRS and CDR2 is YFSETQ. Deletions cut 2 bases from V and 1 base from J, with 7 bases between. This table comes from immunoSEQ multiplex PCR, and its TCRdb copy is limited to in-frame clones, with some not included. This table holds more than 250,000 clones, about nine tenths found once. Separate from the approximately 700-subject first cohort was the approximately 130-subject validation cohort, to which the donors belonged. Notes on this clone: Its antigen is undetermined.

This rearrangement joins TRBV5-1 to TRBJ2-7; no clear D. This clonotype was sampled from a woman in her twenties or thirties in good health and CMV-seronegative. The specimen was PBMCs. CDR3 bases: TGCGCCAGCAGCTTACTGGGGTCCTACGAGCAGTACTTC. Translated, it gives CASSLLGSYEQYF.